This T cell receptor beta chain comes out of a study of T cell changes during pregnancy in multiple sclerosis. Germline assignment: CDR1 MGHDK and CDR2 SYGVNS. The CDR3 runs 11 residues. V lost 3 bases and J lost 4, with 4 bases in between. The repertoire was sequenced with immunoSEQ multiplex PCR; TCRdb's copy has only in-frame clones and lacks some. The data hold about 52,000 clones, with 85% to 95% observed a single time. V gene TRBV25-1 combines with J gene TRBJ2-7; no clear D gene. Sequenced material: CD4+ T cells from peripheral blood mononuclear cells, taken before pregnancy. The sequence derives from a female donor with multiple sclerosis, enrolled in a pregnancy study. The CDR3 region is CASSDIYEQYF. The CDR3 region has the DNA TGTGCCAGCAGTGATATTTACGAGCAGTACTTC.